This T cell receptor (beta chain) was obtained from a study of vaccination and CD4 T cells after COVID-19. To note about this clonotype: Its specificity is unknown.

Oncomine TCR Beta short-read sequencing was applied to DNA from cultured CD4+ T cells. TCRdb recomputed calls from the PCR reads with MiXCR, one row per CDR3 protein. In the table there are fewer than 20,000 distinct CDR3 sequences, 52% of which are singletons. Treatment specified: 10-day PBMC culture with coronavirus spike peptide pools or control peptides (ViraFEST assay). The CDR3 contains 13 residues. Germline CDR1 and CDR2: SGHNT and YENEEA. Trimming shortened V by 0 bases and J by 5 bases, and 7 bases separated the two germline ends. This material consisted of CD4+ T cells from blood, cultured in vitro, taken before SARS-CoV-2 vaccination. This rearrangement joins TRBV11-3 to TRBJ1-2; D remains unclear. The receptor was isolated from a human donor who had recovered from COVID-19. The CDR3 spells CASSLDWDYGYTF. The DNA of the CDR3 is TGTGCCAGCAGCTTAGATTGGGATTATGGCTACACCTTC. Combining the CDR3 with reference TRBV11-3 and TRBJ1-2 gives the whole variable domain EAGVVQSPRYKIIEKKQPVAFWCNPISGHNTLYWYLQNLGQGPELLIRYENEEAVDDSQLPKDRFSAERLKGVDSTLKIQPAELGDSAVYLCASSLDWDYGYTFGSGTRLTVV.